The TCR beta chain under discussion was sequenced for a study of shared clonotypes between healthy human individuals. Study-level results: Among several donors, roughly 5% of naive CD4 clonotypes were found in common. In the sorted subsets, rarefaction showed sequencing was incomplete despite large depth.

Germline assignment: CDR1 GTSNPN and CDR2 SVGIG (reference sequence). V gave up 0 bases and J gave up 7 bases, with 6 bases separating them. The CDR3 loop spans 12 amino acids. CD45RO-negative CD8 cells positively selected for CCR7 made up the naive population, which excluded terminally differentiated effector memory CD45RA+ cells. Several immunoSEQ 96-well plates shared each subset's DNA, each plate a replicate. Libraries were prepared by immunoSEQ multiplex PCR; TCRdb keeps only in-frame clonotypes and omits some of them. This sample has some 2.1 million clones; about 95% occur once, and the top ten carry roughly 1%. This clone was counted a few times. Its specificity is not known.

This sequence joins TRBV30 and TRBJ2-2; D is unclear. The source is a man younger than 35 in good health. Specimen: naive CD8+ T cells sorted from blood. Here the CDR3 reads CAWSVVGGELFF. CDR3 coding DNA: TGTGCCTGGAGTGTGGTGGGCGGGGAGCTGTTTTTT. Looking up the rest from reference TRBV30 and TRBJ2-2 gives the full variable domain: SQTIHQWPATLVQPVGSPLSLECTVEGTSNPNLYWYRQAAGRGLQLLFYSVGIGQISSEVPQNLSASRPQDRQFILSSKKLLLSDSGFYLCAWSVVGGELFFGEGSRLTVL.